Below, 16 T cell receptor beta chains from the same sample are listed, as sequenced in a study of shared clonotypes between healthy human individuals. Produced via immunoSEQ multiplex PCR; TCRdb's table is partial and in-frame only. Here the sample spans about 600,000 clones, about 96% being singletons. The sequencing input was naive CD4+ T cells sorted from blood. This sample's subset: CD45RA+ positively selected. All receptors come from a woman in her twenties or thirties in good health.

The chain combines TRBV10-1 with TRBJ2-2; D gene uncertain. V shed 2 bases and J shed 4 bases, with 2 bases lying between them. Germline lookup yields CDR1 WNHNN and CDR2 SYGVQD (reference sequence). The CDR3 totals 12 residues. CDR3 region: CASSETTGELFF. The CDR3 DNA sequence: TGCGCCAGCAGTGAGACCACCGGGGAGCTGTTTTTT.

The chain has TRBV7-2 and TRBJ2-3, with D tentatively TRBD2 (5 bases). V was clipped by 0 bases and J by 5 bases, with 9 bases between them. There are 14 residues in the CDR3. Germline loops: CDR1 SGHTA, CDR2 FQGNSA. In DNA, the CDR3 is TGTGCCAGCAGCTTAGCGGGAGTGGGAGATACGCAGTATTTT. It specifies CASSLAGVGDTQYF.

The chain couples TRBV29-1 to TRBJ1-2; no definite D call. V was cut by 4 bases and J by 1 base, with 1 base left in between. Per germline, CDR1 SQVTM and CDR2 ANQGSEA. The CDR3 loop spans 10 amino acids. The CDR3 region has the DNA TGCAGCGTTGGTAACTATGGCTACACCTTC. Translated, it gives CSVGNYGYTF.

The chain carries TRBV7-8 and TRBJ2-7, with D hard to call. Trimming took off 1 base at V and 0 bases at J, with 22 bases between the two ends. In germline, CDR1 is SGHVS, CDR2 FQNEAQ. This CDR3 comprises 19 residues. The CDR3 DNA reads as TGTGCCAGCAGCTTAGATAAATATGGTTGGCAGGCTAACTCCTACGAGCAGTACTTC. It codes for CASSLDKYGWQANSYEQYF.

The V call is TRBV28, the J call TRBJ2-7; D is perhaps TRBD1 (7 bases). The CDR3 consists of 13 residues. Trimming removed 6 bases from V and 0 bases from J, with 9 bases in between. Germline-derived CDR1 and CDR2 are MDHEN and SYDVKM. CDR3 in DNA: TGTGCCAGCAGGCGGGACAGCTCCTACGAGCAGTACTTC. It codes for CASRRDSSYEQYF.

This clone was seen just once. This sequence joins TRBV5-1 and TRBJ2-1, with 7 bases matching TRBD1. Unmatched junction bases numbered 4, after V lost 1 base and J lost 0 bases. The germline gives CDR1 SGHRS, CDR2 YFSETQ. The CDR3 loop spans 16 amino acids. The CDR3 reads CASSLSGGHSYNEQFF. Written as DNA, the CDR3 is TGCGCCAGCAGCTTGTCAGGGGGTCACTCCTACAATGAGCAGTTCTTC.

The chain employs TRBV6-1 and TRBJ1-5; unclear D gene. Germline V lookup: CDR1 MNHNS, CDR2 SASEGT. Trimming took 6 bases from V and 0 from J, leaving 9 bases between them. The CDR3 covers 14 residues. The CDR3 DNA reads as TGTGCCAGCAGCCTCGGTCATAGCAATCAGCCCCAGCATTTT. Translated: CASSLGHSNQPQHF.

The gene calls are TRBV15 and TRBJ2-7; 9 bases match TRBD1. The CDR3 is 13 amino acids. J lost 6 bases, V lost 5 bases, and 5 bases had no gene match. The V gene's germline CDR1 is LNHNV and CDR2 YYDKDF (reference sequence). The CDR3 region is CATSSGQGTEQYF. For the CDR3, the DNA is TGTGCCACCAGCTCGGGACAGGGAACCGAGCAGTACTTC.

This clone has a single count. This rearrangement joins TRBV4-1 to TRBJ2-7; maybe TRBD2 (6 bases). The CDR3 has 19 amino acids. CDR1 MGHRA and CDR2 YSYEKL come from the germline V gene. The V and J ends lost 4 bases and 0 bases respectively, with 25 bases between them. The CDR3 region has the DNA TGCGCCAGCAGCCCCATGGGAGGAAGAATTCTGGATAGCTCCTACGAGCAGTACTTC. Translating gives CASSPMGGRILDSSYEQYF.

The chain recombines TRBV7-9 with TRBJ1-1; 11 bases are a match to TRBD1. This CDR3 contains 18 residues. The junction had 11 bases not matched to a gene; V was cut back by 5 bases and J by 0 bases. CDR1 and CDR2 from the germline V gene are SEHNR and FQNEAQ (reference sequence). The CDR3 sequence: CASSQRDRGRTLNTEAFF. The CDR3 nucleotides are TGTGCCAGCAGCCAAAGGGACAGGGGGAGAACCTTGAACACTGAAGCTTTCTTT.

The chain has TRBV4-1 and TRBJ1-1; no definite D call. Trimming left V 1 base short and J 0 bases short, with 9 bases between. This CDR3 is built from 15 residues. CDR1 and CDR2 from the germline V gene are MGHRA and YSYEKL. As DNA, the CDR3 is TGCGCCAGCAGCCAAGCGCTCCTAATGAACACTGAAGCTTTCTTT. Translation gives CASSQALLMNTEAFF.

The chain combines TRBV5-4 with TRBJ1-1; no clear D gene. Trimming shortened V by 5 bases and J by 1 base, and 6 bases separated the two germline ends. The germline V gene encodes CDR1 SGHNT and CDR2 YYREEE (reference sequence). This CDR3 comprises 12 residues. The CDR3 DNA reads TGTGCCAGCAGAGAGCGGAACACTGAAGCTTTCTTT. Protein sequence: CASRERNTEAFF.

The CDR3 sequence is CASSEAPLAGATEQYF. The CDR3 nucleotides are TGTGCCAGCAGTGAAGCGCCACTAGCGGGAGCAACCGAGCAGTACTTC. This chain connects TRBV6-1 to TRBJ2-7, with TRBD2 identical over 11 bases. The CDR3 contains 16 residues. The trim removed 0 bases at V and 6 bases at J, leaving 7 bases unmatched. Germline V gives CDR1 MNHNS, CDR2 SASEGT.

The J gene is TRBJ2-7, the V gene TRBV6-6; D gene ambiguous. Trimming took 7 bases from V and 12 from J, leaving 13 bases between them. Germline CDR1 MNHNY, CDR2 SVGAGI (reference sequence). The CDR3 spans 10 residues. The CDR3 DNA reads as TGTGCCAGCACCCATCCCCCGTGGTACTTC. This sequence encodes CASTHPPWYF.

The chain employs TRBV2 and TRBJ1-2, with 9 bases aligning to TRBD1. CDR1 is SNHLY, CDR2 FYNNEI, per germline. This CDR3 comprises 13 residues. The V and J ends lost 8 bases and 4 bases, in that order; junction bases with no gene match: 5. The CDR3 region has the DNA TGTGCCAGCTCTACAGGGGGCGGCTATGGCTACACCTTC. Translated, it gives CASSTGGGYGYTF.

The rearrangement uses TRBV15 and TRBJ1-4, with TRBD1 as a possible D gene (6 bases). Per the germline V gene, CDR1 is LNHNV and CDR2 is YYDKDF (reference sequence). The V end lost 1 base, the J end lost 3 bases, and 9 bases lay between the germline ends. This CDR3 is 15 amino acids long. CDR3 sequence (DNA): TGTGCCACCAGCAGAGGTCAGGGGCCTAATGAAAAACTGTTTTTT. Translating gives CATSRGQGPNEKLFF.